The T cell receptor beta chain described here comes from a study of T cell repertoires in cytomegalovirus infection. Germline V gene sequence: CDR1 DFQATT, CDR2 SNEGSKA (reference sequence). The junction had 11 bases not matched to a gene; V was cut back by 6 bases and J by 4 bases. There are 14 residues in the CDR3. MiXCR was run by TCRdb on the reads, yielding one entry per CDR3 protein. The sample consists of around 260,000 distinct CDR3 sequences, roughly 25% of them appearing once. There are many counts of this clonotype. This chain uses TRBV20-1 with TRBJ2-5; 7 bases map to TRBD2. The clonotype was recovered from a human donor in good health (CMV status not recorded). Some clones in this sample may be carry-over from other donors' samples. Sequencing used PBMCs. CDR3 DNA sequence: TGCAGTGCCCTAGGTGTAGGGGAGGGAGAGACCCAGTACTTC. Its protein is CSALGVGEGETQYF.